This entry is about one T cell receptor (beta chain). Antigen unknown. The data derive from a study of vaccination and CD4 T cells after COVID-19. Study-wide findings and caveats: The median count of SARS-CoV-2-reactive clonotypes rose from around 20 to 38, not significantly. Convalescent patients had a median roughly 86% of post-vaccine SARS-CoV-2-reactive clones that were detected only after vaccination, not before it.

Germline V gives CDR1 LNHDA, CDR2 SQIVND (reference sequence). V was cut by 6 bases and J by 1 base, with 9 bases left in between. The CDR3 is made up of 13 amino acids. Using its own MiXCR run on the PCR reads, TCRdb lists one record per CDR3 protein. The sample consists of about 18,000 distinct CDR3 sequences, around 62% of them appearing once. The starting material was CD4+ T cells from blood, obtained before SARS-CoV-2 vaccination. The rearrangement uses TRBV19 and TRBJ1-1; D perhaps matches TRBD1 (6 bases). The sequence came from a human donor who had recovered from COVID-19. CDR3 loop: CASSYRENTEAFF. Written as DNA, the CDR3 is TGTGCCAGTAGCTACAGGGAGAACACTGAAGCTTTCTTT.